The 2 T cell receptor beta chains reported below all come from one sample, sequenced in a study of shared clonotypes between healthy human individuals. The repertoire was sequenced with immunoSEQ multiplex PCR; TCRdb's copy has only in-frame clones and lacks some. The table lists 950,000 to 1,300,000 clones, about 80% of them singletons, with about 1.4% in the top ten. Sequenced material: memory CD4+ T cells sorted from blood. Indicated subset: CD45RA-negative fraction. The receptors shown here come from a man aged 18 to 30 in good health.

Points on this clone: Sequence at one end of the junction differs from germline and may be a read error. The rearrangement uses TRBV19 and TRBJ1-1; D not certain. Germline CDR1 is LNHDA and CDR2 is SQIVND (reference sequence). CDR3 length: 10 residues. CDR3 amino acids: CASSDWELRF. CDR3 DNA sequence: TGTGCCAGTAGTGACTGGGAGCTAAGATTT.

The V gene is TRBV29-1, the J gene TRBJ2-1; the match to TRBD2 covers 7 bases. This CDR3 is built from 14 residues. Germline V gene data show CDR1 as SQVTM and CDR2 as ANQGSEA. V shed 7 bases and J 11 bases; nucleotides not matched to a gene: 17. CDR3 amino acids: CSALTSKGAAQQFF. The CDR3 region has the DNA TGCAGCGCCCTGACTAGCAAAGGAGCTGCTCAGCAGTTCTTC.